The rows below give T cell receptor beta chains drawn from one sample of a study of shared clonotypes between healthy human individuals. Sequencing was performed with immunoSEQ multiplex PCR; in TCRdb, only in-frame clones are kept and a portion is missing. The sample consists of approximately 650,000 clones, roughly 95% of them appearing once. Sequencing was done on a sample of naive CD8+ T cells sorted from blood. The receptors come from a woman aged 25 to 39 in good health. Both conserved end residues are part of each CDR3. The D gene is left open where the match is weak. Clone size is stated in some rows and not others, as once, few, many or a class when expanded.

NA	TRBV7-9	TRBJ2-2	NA	CASSLSPSNTGELFF	TGTGCCAGCAGCTTATCTCCTTCGAACACCGGGGAGCTGTTTTTT
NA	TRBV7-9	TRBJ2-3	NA	CASSPRQSPLDTQYF	TGTGCCAGCAGCCCCCGACAGTCCCCGCTAGATACGCAGTATTTT
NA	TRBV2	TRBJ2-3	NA	CASTVGEGADTQYF	TGTGCCAGCACTGTGGGGGAGGGGGCAGATACGCAGTATTTT
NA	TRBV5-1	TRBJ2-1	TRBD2	CASSPDRAGLAGSNEQFF	TGCGCCAGCAGCCCTGACAGGGCTGGACTAGCGGGGAGCAATGAGCAGTTCTTC
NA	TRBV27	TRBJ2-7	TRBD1	CASSQGQGISYEQYF	TGTGCCAGCAGCCAGGGACAGGGAATATCCTACGAGCAGTACTTC
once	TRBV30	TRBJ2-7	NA	CAWSVLLGSAYEQYF	TGTGCCTGGAGTGTACTATTGGGATCAGCCTACGAGCAGTACTTC
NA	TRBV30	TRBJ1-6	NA	CAWTADSKSSYNSPLHF	TGTGCCTGGACCGCGGACAGCAAGAGCTCCTATAATTCACCCCTCCACTTT
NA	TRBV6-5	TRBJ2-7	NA	CASSYTSESYEQYF	TGTGCCAGCAGTTATACGAGCGAGAGCTACGAGCAGTACTTC
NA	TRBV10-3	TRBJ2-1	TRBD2	CAISLAGGQDEQFF	TGTGCCATCAGTCTAGCGGGAGGGCAGGATGAGCAGTTCTTC
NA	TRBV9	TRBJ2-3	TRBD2	CASNERGSTDTQYF	TGTGCCAGCAACGAGCGGGGGAGCACAGATACGCAGTATTTT
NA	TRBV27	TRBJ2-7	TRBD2	CASSLTSGHYEQYF	TGTGCCAGCAGTTTGACTAGCGGACACTACGAGCAGTACTTC
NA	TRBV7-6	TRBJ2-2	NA	CASSQTGPGELFF	TGTGCCAGCAGCCAAACAGGGCCCGGGGAGCTGTTTTTT
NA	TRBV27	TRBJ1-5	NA	CASSPSANNQPQHF	TGTGCCAGCAGTCCTAGCGCAAACAATCAGCCCCAGCATTTT
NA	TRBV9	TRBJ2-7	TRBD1	CASSPRDSLYEQYF	TGTGCCAGCAGCCCTCGGGACAGCCTCTACGAGCAGTACTTC
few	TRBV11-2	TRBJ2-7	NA	CASSLEVTVYEQYF	TGTGCCAGCAGCTTAGAAGTCACCGTCTACGAGCAGTACTTC
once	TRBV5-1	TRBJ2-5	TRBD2	CASSLEKLAGRIGTQYF	TGCGCCAGCAGCCTGGAGAAACTAGCGGGACGAATCGGGACCCAGTACTTC
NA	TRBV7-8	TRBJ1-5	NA	CASSLRASGPQPQHF	TGTGCCAGCAGCTTAAGGGCTTCGGGGCCCCAGCCCCAGCATTTT
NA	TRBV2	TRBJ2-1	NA	CASSEFSGLNNEQFF	TGTGCCAGCAGTGAATTTAGTGGACTGAACAATGAGCAGTTCTTC
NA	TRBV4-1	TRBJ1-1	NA	CASSQGGLSNTEAFF	TGCGCCAGCAGCCAAGGGGGGCTATCGAACACTGAAGCTTTCTTT
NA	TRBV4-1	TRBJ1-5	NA	CASSQDFSSNQPQHF	TGCGCCAGCAGCCAAGATTTTAGTAGCAATCAGCCCCAGCATTTT
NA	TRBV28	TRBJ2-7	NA	CASSLSSEQYF	TGTGCCAGCAGCCTATCCAGCGAGCAGTACTTC
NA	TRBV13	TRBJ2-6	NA	CASSPPGANVLTF	TGTGCCAGCAGCCCCCCAGGGGCCAACGTCCTGACTTTC
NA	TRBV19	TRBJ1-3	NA	CASSFTSGNTIYF	TGTGCCAGTAGTTTCACCTCTGGAAACACCATATATTTT
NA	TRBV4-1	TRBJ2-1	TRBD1	CASSQDLRQGHYNEQFF	TGCGCCAGCAGCCAAGATCTAAGACAGGGCCACTACAATGAGCAGTTCTTC